These 30 T cell receptor beta chains were sequenced from one sample in a study of blood T cell repertoires in COVID-19. The assay was immunoSEQ multiplex PCR, and TCRdb's table has in-frame clones only and misses some. This sample has about 65,000 clones, with under 95% found just once. Sample: peripheral blood. The receptors were gathered from a man between 60 and 75 years old with acute or convalescent COVID-19.

V is TRBV6-5 and J is TRBJ1-5, with D possibly TRBD1 on 6 matching bases. Trimming took 7 bases from V and 2 from J, leaving 9 bases between them. The germline CDR1 and CDR2 sequences are MNHEY and SVGAGI. There are 13 residues in the CDR3. The CDR3 protein is CASNPGGNQPQHF. CDR3 DNA: TGTGCCAGCAACCCAGGGGGCAATCAGCCCCAGCATTTT.

The V and J genes are TRBV9 and TRBJ1-2; 7 bases are shared with TRBD1. The CDR3 length is 15 residues. CDR1 is SGDLS, CDR2 YYNGEE, per germline. The ends lost 3 bases at V and 4 bases at J; junction bases unmatched: 9. The CDR3 region has the DNA TGTGCCAGCAGCGCCAGACAGGGTGGGGCCTATGGCTACACCTTC. This sequence encodes CASSARQGGAYGYTF.

The genes are TRBV5-1 and TRBJ1-1; perhaps TRBD1 as D (6 bases). CDR1 and CDR2 from the germline V gene are SGHRS and YFSETQ. V was clipped by 6 bases and J by 4 bases, with 16 bases between them. This CDR3 region has 14 residues. The CDR3 protein is CASKGQPLSTEAFF. Here the CDR3 DNA reads TGCGCCAGCAAAGGACAGCCGTTATCCACTGAAGCTTTCTTT.

This clone has only one observation. This chain links TRBV5-6 with TRBJ2-1; 7 nucleotides match TRBD1. Germline V gene sequence: CDR1 SGHDT, CDR2 YYEEEE. The ends lost 2 bases at V and 4 bases at J; junction bases unmatched: 3. The CDR3 is 14 residues long. CDR3: CASSFGTDYNEQFF. The CDR3 coding sequence is TGTGCCAGCAGCTTCGGGACAGATTACAATGAGCAGTTCTTC.

This chain links TRBV7-9 with TRBJ1-1, with TRBD1 matching 12 bases. Per germline, CDR1 SEHNR and CDR2 FQNEAQ (reference sequence). V lost 5 bases, J lost 4 bases, and 8 bases stayed unmatched. The CDR3 contains 16 residues. CDR3 protein: CASSPGDRGLSTEAFF. The CDR3 nucleotides are TGTGCCAGCAGCCCCGGGGACAGGGGGCTGAGCACTGAAGCTTTCTTT. Full variable domain (outside the CDR3, taken from reference TRBV7-9 and TRBJ1-1): DTGVSQNPRHKITKRGQNVTFRCDPISEHNRLYWYRQTLGQGPEFLTYFQNEAQLEKSRLLSDRFSAERPKGSFSTLEIQRTEQGDSAMYLCASSPGDRGLSTEAFFGQGTRLTVV.

V is TRBV4-1 and J is TRBJ1-1; no firm D call. CDR1 and CDR2 (germline): MGHRA, YSYEKL. Trimming removed 7 bases at V and 1 base at J, with 10 bases between. The CDR3 sequence is 13 residues long. The CDR3 reads CASTLRGNTEAFF. In DNA form, the CDR3 reads TGCGCCAGCACCCTTCGAGGGAACACTGAAGCTTTCTTT.

The J gene is TRBJ1-2, the V gene TRBV18; the D gene is possibly TRBD1 (5 bases). The V gene lost 2 bases and the J gene lost 7 bases, with 14 bases spanning the gap. The CDR3 totals 14 residues. Germline assignment: CDR1 KGHSH and CDR2 LQKENI. Written as DNA, the CDR3 is TGTGCCAGCTCACCAGGCGACAGTGTCGGTGGCTACACCTTC. This encodes CASSPGDSVGGYTF.

The V gene is TRBV19, the J gene TRBJ2-5; D is uncertain. CDR1 is LNHDA, CDR2 SQIVND, per germline (reference sequence). The CDR3 has 14 amino acids. V was shortened by 10 bases and J by 0 bases, with 15 bases between the two germline ends. CDR3: CATSIPAYQETQYF. The CDR3 coding sequence is TGTGCCACTTCAATTCCAGCGTACCAAGAGACCCAGTACTTC.

The rearrangement joins TRBV6-5 to TRBJ1-6; 8 nucleotides agree with TRBD1. J gave up 7 bases and V 7 bases, and 3 bases lay outside the gene matches. The CDR3 contains 13 residues. CDR1 and CDR2 from the germline V gene are MNHEY and SVGAGI. Written as DNA, the CDR3 is TGTGCCAGCAAAGGGACAGGAAATTCACCCCTCCACTTT. Amino acids: CASKGTGNSPLHF.

The V and J genes are TRBV6-6 and TRBJ1-1; D remains ambiguous. Germline V gene lookup returns CDR1 MNHNY and CDR2 SVGAGI (reference sequence). The CDR3 has 13 amino acids. Trimming left V 8 bases short and J 3 bases short, with 13 bases between. The CDR3 region is CASGPFKDTEAFF. The CDR3 DNA follows: TGTGCCAGCGGGCCGTTTAAGGACACTGAAGCTTTCTTT.

This chain joins TRBV18 and TRBJ2-3, with 11 positions matching TRBD2. Looked up from germline, CDR1 is KGHSH and CDR2 is LQKENI. With 0 bases clipped from V and 2 bases from J, the junction kept 1 base outside the gene matches. This CDR3 is 16 amino acids long. The chain's CDR3 is CASSPPTSGVTDTQYF. The CDR3 nucleotides read TGTGCCAGCTCACCACCGACTAGCGGGGTCACAGATACGCAGTATTTT.

The chain has TRBV19 and TRBJ2-4, with 7 bases aligning to TRBD2. The CDR3 consists of 15 residues. V dropped 9 bases and J dropped 1; count of bases not matched to a gene: 9. Germline assignment: CDR1 LNHDA and CDR2 SQIVND (reference sequence). The CDR3 spells CASKGGVVAKNIQYF. The CDR3 DNA reads as TGTGCCAGCAAGGGAGGGGTTGTGGCCAAAAACATTCAGTACTTC.

This clone was observed once. The chain has TRBV7-9 and TRBJ2-1; maybe TRBD1 (5 bases). Per germline, CDR1 SEHNR and CDR2 FQNEAQ (reference sequence). V lost 2 bases to trimming and J lost 8 bases, with 10 bases between them. The length of the CDR3 is 13 residues. This CDR3 is CASSLRQLDEQFF. The DNA of the CDR3 is TGTGCCAGCAGCTTACGACAGTTGGATGAGCAGTTCTTC. The entire variable domain, with the rest obtained from reference TRBV7-9 and TRBJ2-1, is as follows: DTGVSQNPRHKITKRGQNVTFRCDPISEHNRLYWYRQTLGQGPEFLTYFQNEAQLEKSRLLSDRFSAERPKGSFSTLEIQRTEQGDSAMYLCASSLRQLDEQFFGPGTRLTVL.

The chain employs TRBV3-1 (or the pseudogene TRBV3-2) and TRBJ1-1; no definite D call. The CDR3 runs 14 residues. V was cut by 5 bases and J by 1 base, with 11 bases left in between. Germline values: CDR1 LGHDT, CDR2 YNNKEL (reference sequence). The CDR3 spells CASSSGRGNTEAFF. The CDR3 coding sequence is TGTGCCAGCAGCTCCGGGCGGGGGAACACTGAAGCTTTCTTT.

The V and J genes are TRBV19 and TRBJ2-2; D possibly corresponds to TRBD2 (6 bases). There are 15 residues in the CDR3. V gave up 7 bases and J gave up 4 bases, with 16 bases separating them. The V gene's germline CDR1 is LNHDA and CDR2 SQIVND (reference sequence). The CDR3 loop reads CASTRGPGVTGELFF. In DNA form, the CDR3 reads TGTGCCAGTACTAGAGGACCGGGAGTCACCGGGGAGCTGTTTTTT.

The chain uses TRBV5-1 and TRBJ2-1; D is unresolved. Germline V CDR1 and CDR2: SGHRS, YFSETQ. Between the trimmed V and J ends, which lost 2 bases and 4 bases, there was a span of 13 bases. The CDR3 sequence is 15 residues long. CDR3 region: CASSFHIPEYNEQFF. In nucleotides, the CDR3 is TGCGCCAGCAGCTTTCATATCCCAGAATACAATGAGCAGTTCTTC.

This clone was recorded once. CDR3 amino acids: CASSFAGGRTDTQYF. The CDR3 DNA follows: TGTGCCAGCAGCTTTGCGGGGGGGCGCACAGATACGCAGTATTTT. The chain couples TRBV5-4 to TRBJ2-3; 9 bases map to TRBD2. The germline V gene encodes CDR1 SGHNT and CDR2 YYREEE (reference sequence). Trimming cost V 2 bases and J 1 base; bases outside gene matches: 2. The CDR3 extends over 15 amino acids.

The chain is built from TRBV7-2 and TRBJ1-3, with a tentative D call TRBD1 (6 bases). V lost 9 bases and J lost 4, with 10 bases in between. This CDR3 is built from 12 residues. Germline-derived CDR1 and CDR2 are SGHTA and FQGNSA. DNA of the CDR3: TGTGCCAGTAGGACAGCCGGAAACACCATATATTTT. It specifies CASRTAGNTIYF.

This rearrangement joins TRBV5-1 to TRBJ2-3, with TRBD2 matching over 13 bases. V was clipped by 3 bases and J by 3 bases; unmatched bases: 7. Per the germline V gene, CDR1 is SGHRS and CDR2 is YFSETQ. The CDR3 length is 17 residues. The CDR3 here is CASSSRLTSGGTDTQYF. Written as DNA, the CDR3 is TGCGCCAGCAGCTCGCGCTTGACTAGCGGGGGGACAGATACGCAGTATTTT. Filled out from reference TRBV5-1 and TRBJ2-3, the complete variable domain reads KAGVTQTPRYLIKTRGQQVTLSCSPISGHRSVSWYQQTPGQGLQFLFEYFSETQRNKGNFPGRFSGRQFSNSRSEMNVSTLELGDSALYLCASSSRLTSGGTDTQYFGPGTRLTVL.

This clone was observed a single time. Written as DNA, the CDR3 is TGTGCCAGCAGTTACTCGAGGACAGGGACCTACGAGCAGTACTTC. As protein: CASSYSRTGTYEQYF. The V and J genes are TRBV6-5 and TRBJ2-7; 8 bases match TRBD1. V lost 0 bases to trimming and J lost 2 bases; unmatched junction nucleotides: 3. This CDR3 region has 15 residues. Germline V CDR1 and CDR2: MNHEY, SVGAGI.

The chain combines TRBV7-2 with TRBJ2-2; tentative D call: TRBD2 (5 bases). Per germline, CDR1 SGHTA and CDR2 FQGNSA. This CDR3 is 15 amino acids long. The germline V and J ends were trimmed by 2 bases and 1 base, with 8 bases remaining between them. CDR3 sequence: CASSLNGVNTGELFF. CDR3 DNA: TGTGCCAGCAGCTTAAACGGGGTGAACACCGGGGAGCTGTTTTTT.

This chain joins TRBV19 and TRBJ2-7, with D unclear. This CDR3 contains 11 residues. V was pared by 5 bases and J by 4 bases, with 6 bases between. The V gene's germline CDR1 is LNHDA and CDR2 SQIVND (reference sequence). The CDR3 bases are TGTGCCAGTAGTTCAGTATACGAGCAGTACTTC. The encoded protein is CASSSVYEQYF.

This rearrangement joins TRBV19 to TRBJ1-1; D uncertain. The CDR3 has 14 residues. Germline CDR1 is LNHDA and CDR2 is SQIVND (reference sequence). V lost 0 bases and J 1 base, leaving 6 bases between the germline ends. Written as DNA, the CDR3 is TGTGCCAGTAGTATAGAAGAGAGGAACACTGAAGCTTTCTTT. Translated: CASSIEERNTEAFF. The full variable domain, rest sourced from reference TRBV19 and TRBJ1-1, is DGGITQSPKYLFRKEGQNVTLSCEQNLNHDAMYWYRQDPGQGLRLIYYSQIVNDFQKGDIAEGYSVSREKKESFPLTVTSAQKNPTAFYLCASSIEERNTEAFFGQGTRLTVV.

This clone was recorded a few times. This sequence joins TRBV6-5 and TRBJ2-7; 7 positions match TRBD1. This CDR3 region has 16 residues. The J segment lost 2 bases and the V segment lost 2 bases, leaving 9 bases of the junction unmatched. In germline, CDR1 is MNHEY, CDR2 SVGAGI. The CDR3 DNA reads as TGTGCCAGCAGTTACGAGGGGGCTACGTCCCCCTACGAGCAGTACTTC. It encodes CASSYEGATSPYEQYF.

V and J are TRBV10-2 and TRBJ1-2; tentatively, D is TRBD1 (5 bases). Germline values: CDR1 WSHSY, CDR2 SAAADI. Between the trimmed V and J ends, which lost 10 bases and 3 bases, there was a span of 24 bases. This CDR3 comprises 16 residues. The CDR3 DNA follows: TGCGCCACCAAAGAGGCCCAGGGCGGCCCTCACTATGGCTACACCTTC. This gives the protein CATKEAQGGPHYGYTF.

The chain uses TRBV27 and TRBJ1-2; 7 nucleotides align to TRBD1. The CDR3 extends over 14 amino acids. CDR1 MNHEY and CDR2 SMNVEV come from the germline V gene (reference sequence). V trimming: 5 bases; J trimming: 2 bases; junction bases outside the gene matches: 5. CDR3 sequence: CASSRQTGNYGYTF. For the CDR3, the DNA is TGTGCCAGCAGTCGCCAGACAGGGAACTATGGCTACACCTTC.

A single count supports this clone. The chain combines TRBV21-1 with TRBJ2-7; the DNA was not used to check the table's D call, TRBD2. TRBV21-1 is deemed a pseudogene. This CDR3 comprises 15 residues. The CDR3 nucleotides are TGTGCCAGCAGCCCCCCCCGGGGGTCTACGTACGAGCAGTACTTC. It encodes CASSPPRGSTYEQYF.

J is TRBJ1-2 and V is TRBV5-1; unclear D gene. The CDR3 has 17 amino acids. Trimming removed 0 bases at V and 2 bases at J, with 17 bases between. Germline V lookup: CDR1 SGHRS, CDR2 YFSETQ. In DNA, the CDR3 is TGCGCCAGCAGCTTGGGACCTTGGAGGTCTCCCAACTATGGCTACACCTTC. It is translated as CASSLGPWRSPNYGYTF.

The chain uses TRBV7-9 and TRBJ2-3; 7 bases align to TRBD2. The V segment lost 3 bases and the J segment 3 bases; nucleotides outside the gene matches: 12. The CDR3 has 17 residues. CDR1 SEHNR and CDR2 FQNEAQ come from the germline V gene (reference sequence). This CDR3 reads CASSFGTSDTITDTQYF. The CDR3 nucleotides read TGTGCCAGCAGCTTTGGAACTAGCGACACAATAACAGATACGCAGTATTTT.

J is TRBJ2-3 and V is TRBV11-2, with 10 bases that match TRBD1. The CDR3 is made up of 15 amino acids. J gave up 0 bases and V 5 bases, and 2 bases lay outside the gene matches. The germline gives CDR1 SGHAT, CDR2 FQNNGV. This CDR3 is CASSPGQGSTDTQYF. CDR3 sequence (DNA): TGTGCCAGCAGCCCGGGACAGGGGAGCACAGATACGCAGTATTTT.